This is a list of T cell receptor beta chains from one sample in a study of shared clonotypes between healthy human individuals. Using immunoSEQ multiplex PCR, the repertoire was profiled, and TCRdb retains in-frame clones only, with some absent. The table has fewer than 2.5 million clones, over 85% seen once. The source material was naive CD4+ T cells from PBMCs. All receptors derive from a man aged 18 to 29 in good health. Some clones in this sample may be carry-over from other donors' samples. The CDR3 runs from the conserved cysteine through the conserved F or W. The D gene is left open where the match is weak. Clone size is shown for a subset of rows, as once, few, many or a class of expanded clone.

TRBV9	-	-	TRBJ2-1	TGTGCCAGCAGCGTAGCCGGCGCTACATCCTACAATGAGCAGTTCTTC	CASSVAGATSYNEQFF
TRBV28	-	-	TRBJ2-3	TGTGCCAGCAGTTTAGTCGGGTCAGATACGCAGTATTTT	CASSLVGSDTQYF
TRBV28	-	-	TRBJ1-5	TGTGCCAGCAGTCTCCTACCCCCACAGGGTATGGATCAGCCCCAGCATTTT	CASSLLPPQGMDQPQHF
TRBV29-1	-	-	TRBJ2-7	TGCAGCGTTGCAAGTCGGCAGGTCTCCTACGAGCAGTACTTC	CSVASRQVSYEQYF
TRBV5-6	-	-	TRBJ1-4	TGTGCCAGCACCATCACCGCAACTAATGAAAAACTGTTTTTT	CASTITATNEKLFF
TRBV9	-	-	TRBJ2-5	TGTGCCAGCAGCAAGACAGGAGTCCAAGAGACCCAGTACTTC	CASSKTGVQETQYF
TRBV10-3	TRBD2	-	TRBJ2-1	TGTGCCTTCTCAGCGGGAGGGTTCAATGAGCAGTTCTTC	CAFSAGGFNEQFF
TRBV11-3	-	-	TRBJ2-6	TGTGCCAGCAGCCCGAATTCGGCTAATGGGGCCAACGTCCTGACTTTC	CASSPNSANGANVLTF
TRBV27	TRBD1	-	TRBJ2-5	TGTGCCAGCAGTTCGGACAGGGGGCCCCGGGAGACCCAGTACTTC	CASSSDRGPRETQYF
TRBV10-1	-	once	TRBJ1-5	TGCGCCAGCAGTGCAGGGGTTTCGGACCAGCCCCAGCATTTT	CASSAGVSDQPQHF
TRBV7-6	-	few	TRBJ2-5	TGTGCCAGCAGCTTAGGGCAGACCCAGTACTTC	CASSLGQTQYF
TRBV19	-	-	TRBJ2-6	TGTGCCAGTAGCACCGGGGCCAACGTCCTGACTTTC	CASSTGANVLTF
TRBV28	-	-	TRBJ2-7	TGTGCCAGCAGTTTCCCGTCGTACGAGCAGTACTTC	CASSFPSYEQYF
TRBV11-2	-	-	TRBJ2-3	TGTGCCAGCAGCCCAGACGGGGCGAGAGATACGCAGTATTTT	CASSPDGARDTQYF
TRBV27	TRBD1	-	TRBJ2-7	TGTGCCAGCAGGAGGTCCGGGACAGGCCTTTCCTACGAGCAGTACTTC	CASRRSGTGLSYEQYF
TRBV7-2	TRBD1	-	TRBJ2-5	TGTGCCAGCAGCGGTCGGGACAGCCGAGATGAGGCCCAGTACTTC	CASSGRDSRDEAQYF
TRBV4-2	TRBD2	-	TRBJ2-7	TGTGCCAGCAGCCAAGATCGGACTAGCCTCAGCTACGAGCAGTACTTC	CASSQDRTSLSYEQYF
TRBV11-2	-	-	TRBJ2-7	TGTGCCAGCAGCTCCCGCCAGAGTGGGCGCGTCCACGAGCAGTACTTC	CASSSRQSGRVHEQYF
TRBV28	TRBD1	-	TRBJ1-2	TGTGCCAGCAGCACGGACAGGGGCGGCTACACCTTC	CASSTDRGGYTF
TRBV14	-	-	TRBJ2-7	TGTGCCAGCAGCCAAGAGAGGAGGGATTTTCTCGGCGAGCAGTACTTC	CASSQERRDFLGEQYF
TRBV6-6	-	-	TRBJ2-7	TGTGCCAGCAGGACAGGAACCTCCAACTACGAGCAGTACTTC	CASRTGTSNYEQYF
TRBV27	-	-	TRBJ1-1	TGTGCCAGCAAAGACAGACACAACGGCGCTGAAGCTTTCTTT	CASKDRHNGAEAFF
TRBV5-1	-	few	TRBJ1-1	TGCGCCAGCAGCCTACGGACAGTGAACACTGAAGCTTTCTTT	CASSLRTVNTEAFF
TRBV25-1	TRBD2	-	TRBJ2-5	TGTGCCAGCAGTGAATTGGGTGGTGGGAGGGTCCAAGAGACCCAGTACTTC	CASSELGGGRVQETQYF
TRBV10-3	-	few	TRBJ1-1	TGTGCCATCAGTGAGTTTGTGGGGGACACTGAAGCTTTCTTT	CAISEFVGDTEAFF
TRBV6-5	-	-	TRBJ1-6	TGTGCCAGCCAAGGAAAGGGTTCACCCCTCCACTTT	CASQGKGSPLHF
TRBV7-9	-	-	TRBJ1-4	TGTGCCAGCAGCCCACAAGGGGCTAATGAAAAACTGTTTTTT	CASSPQGANEKLFF
TRBV18	TRBD1	once	TRBJ2-7	TGTGCCAGCTCTAGGACAGGGGGCTCCGTCTACGAGCAGTACTTC	CASSRTGGSVYEQYF
TRBV2	-	once	TRBJ1-5	TGTGCCAGCGCGCAGGGAAGCAATCAGCCCCAGCATTTT	CASAQGSNQPQHF
TRBV28	TRBD2	-	TRBJ2-2	TGTGCCAGCAGCTCGGGGGGAGCGCAGACCGGGGAGCTGTTTTTT	CASSSGGAQTGELFF
TRBV5-1	-	-	TRBJ2-5	TGCGCCAGCAGCTTGCCCCTAGCGGAGACCCAGTACTTC	CASSLPLAETQYF
TRBV7-2	TRBD1	-	TRBJ1-2	TGTGCCAGCAGCCGGGACAGGGGTAGATCTAACTATGGCTACACCTTC	CASSRDRGRSNYGYTF
TRBV28	-	-	TRBJ2-7	TGTGCCAGCAGTTTAAAAACTCAGGGCTCCCGTGGGGAGCAGTACTTC	CASSLKTQGSRGEQYF
TRBV29-1	TRBD1	few	TRBJ1-1	TGCAGCGTGGCAGGGGGCATGGGCACTGAAGCTTTCTTT	CSVAGGMGTEAFF
TRBV7-9	-	-	TRBJ1-6	TGTGCCAGCAGCTTATCGGGGACAAACGCTTCACCCCTCCACTTT	CASSLSGTNASPLHF
TRBV7-6	-	-	TRBJ2-7	TGTGCCAGCAGCTTCACAGGGTACGAGCAGTACTTC	CASSFTGYEQYF
TRBV5-1	TRBD2	-	TRBJ2-1	TGCGCCAGCAGCCCGGCGACTAGCGGGGGGGATGAGCAGTTCTTC	CASSPATSGGDEQFF
TRBV5-1	-	-	TRBJ1-2	TGCGCCAGCAGCCAATATCCCGGGGACTATGGCTACACCTTC	CASSQYPGDYGYTF
TRBV19	-	-	TRBJ1-2	TGTGCCAGTAGATGGGGGATACGCGGCTACACCTTC	CASRWGIRGYTF
TRBV2	-	-	TRBJ1-2	TGTGCCAGCAACATCCGCCCGGGCTATGGCTACACCTTC	CASNIRPGYGYTF
TRBV30	-	-	TRBJ1-5	TGTGCCTCCGCCAGGGGTGGTCAGCCCCAGCATTTT	CASARGGQPQHF
TRBV28	-	-	TRBJ2-7	TGTGCCAGCACCCTAGGGGGGCCCCCCTCCTACGAGCAGTACTTC	CASTLGGPPSYEQYF
TRBV7-8	TRBD2	-	TRBJ2-1	TGTGCCAGCAGCGTAGCGGGAGGGTACAATGAGCAGTTCTTC	CASSVAGGYNEQFF
TRBV2	-	-	TRBJ1-3	TGTGCCAGCAGGGGGTCTGGAAACACCATATATTTT	CASRGSGNTIYF
TRBV7-9	TRBD2	-	TRBJ2-1	TGTGCCAGCAGCACCCCCGGACTAGGCTACAATGAGCAGTTCTTC	CASSTPGLGYNEQFF
TRBV5-1	-	-	TRBJ2-5	TGCGCCAGCAGGGCGCTAGTCCAAGAGACCCAGTACTTC	CASRALVQETQYF
TRBV18	TRBD1	-	TRBJ2-7	TGTGCCAGCTCACCACTGGACAGGGGCTACGAGCAGTACTTC	CASSPLDRGYEQYF
TRBV2	TRBD1	-	TRBJ1-5	TGTGCCAGCAGCCAGGAGGGGACAGGGTTCAATCAGCCCCAGCATTTT	CASSQEGTGFNQPQHF
TRBV7-3	-	-	TRBJ1-3	TGTGCCAGCAGCCTCCTCGGGGGAAACACCATATATTTT	CASSLLGGNTIYF
TRBV5-6	-	-	TRBJ1-4	TGTGCCAGCAGCTTGTGGCAGGTTCATTCGTATGGTGAAAAACTGTTTTTT	CASSLWQVHSYGEKLFF
TRBV28	-	-	TRBJ2-6	TGTGCCAGCAGTTTAAGTCCAGCCTATAGGGCTGGGGCCAACGTCCTGACTTTC	CASSLSPAYRAGANVLTF